These T cell receptor beta chains were read from a single sample in a study of T cell responses to AZD1222 COVID-19 vaccine. The repertoire was sequenced with immunoSEQ multiplex PCR; TCRdb's copy has only in-frame clones and lacks some. Here the sample spans under 200,000 clones, about 91% being singletons. Sequences were derived from peripheral blood, sampled 28 days after the second AZD1222 dose. The source is an adult who received the AZD1222 COVID-19 vaccine. Each CDR3 is given with its conserved first and last residue. The order of the fields is clone size, D gene, J gene, V gene, CDR3 DNA, CDR3 protein. D genes are given only for firm matches. Clone size is shown for a subset of rows, as once, few, many or a class of expanded clone.

.,TRBD1,TRBJ1-4,TRBV7-9,TGTGCCAGCAGCCTTCGACAGGGGCGAGGAAAACTGTTTTTT,CASSLRQGRGKLFF
.,.,TRBJ2-1,TRBV24-1,TGTGCCACCAGTGGAGGTTCCTACAATGAGCAGTTCTTC,CATSGGSYNEQFF
.,.,TRBJ2-1,TRBV12-5,TGTGCTAGTGGTTGGTCGGTAGGGGGATACAATGAGCAGTTCTTC,CASGWSVGGYNEQFF
.,.,TRBJ1-6,TRBV28,TGTGCCAGCAGTTTAGCCACATGGGGCTATAATTCACCCCTCCACTTT,CASSLATWGYNSPLHF
.,.,TRBJ1-2,TRBV5-1,TGCGCCAGCAGCAGGTCATCGGGCCCTACGAACTATGGCTACACCTTC,CASSRSSGPTNYGYTF
.,.,TRBJ2-7,TRBV5-1,TGCGCCAGCAGCGTCTCCAATGTGGTCTACGAGCAGTACTTC,CASSVSNVVYEQYF
.,TRBD2,TRBJ2-1,TRBV2,TGTGCCAGCAGTGAAGTTAGTTTCCACGGGACTAGCGGTCAGAGCTCCTACAATGAGCAGTTCTTC,CASSEVSFHGTSGQSSYNEQFF
.,.,TRBJ1-6,TRBV19,TGTGCCAGTAGGACGAGGACAAGAAGGTATAATTCACCCCTCCACTTT,CASRTRTRRYNSPLHF
.,.,TRBJ1-6,TRBV19,TGTGCCAGTAGTGGGTCCTCGACATTACGCGGTTCACCCCTCCACTTT,CASSGSSTLRGSPLHF
.,TRBD2,TRBJ2-3,TRBV19,TGTGCCAGTAAACACACCGTGGGGTTAGCGGGAGCTCTTACAGATACGCAGTATTTT,CASKHTVGLAGALTDTQYF
.,.,TRBJ2-7,TRBV27,TGTGCCAGCACCGACCGGAGGGCGGGGGAGCAGTACTTC,CASTDRRAGEQYF
.,TRBD2,TRBJ2-3,TRBV6-1,TGTGCCAGCAGTGAAATAGCGGGGGCCACAGATACGCAGTATTTT,CASSEIAGATDTQYF
.,.,TRBJ1-2,TRBV19,TGTGCCAGTAAGGGAGCCTCCGCGGGCTATGGCTACACCTTC,CASKGASAGYGYTF
.,TRBD2,TRBJ2-7,TRBV7-2,TGTGCCAGCAGCTTACGGTCGGGGGGATACGAGCAGTACTTC,CASSLRSGGYEQYF
.,.,TRBJ1-2,TRBV19,TGTGCCACAACGAGGACCGAAAGATACTATGGCTACACCTTC,CATTRTERYYGYTF
.,.,TRBJ2-7,TRBV2,TGTGCCAGCAGTGAGGTTGAAAAGTACCACTACGAGCAGTACTTC,CASSEVEKYHYEQYF
.,TRBD2,TRBJ2-5,TRBV27,TGTGCCAGCAGGCTCTTCCCCGGGACTAGAGAGACCCAGTACTTC,CASRLFPGTRETQYF
.,.,TRBJ2-1,TRBV7-9,TGTGCCAGCAGCCCCCCCTATCGGAATGAGCAGTTCTTC,CASSPPYRNEQFF
.,.,TRBJ2-3,TRBV29-1,TGCAGCGTTGAAGACCGGGTTTCCCGCACAGATACGCAGTATTTT,CSVEDRVSRTDTQYF
.,.,TRBJ2-7,TRBV4-1,TGCGCCAGCAGCCATCCCGCCGGGACGCTTAGATACGAGCAGTACTTC,CASSHPAGTLRYEQYF
.,.,TRBJ1-1,TRBV5-6,TGTGCCAGCAGCTTGCAATCCCCCCCGAACACTGAAGCTTTCTTT,CASSLQSPPNTEAFF
.,.,TRBJ2-7,TRBV2,TGTGCCAGCAGTCCAATTTACAGGATTACGGGAAACGAGCAGTACTTC,CASSPIYRITGNEQYF
.,TRBD2,TRBJ2-7,TRBV5-4,TGTGCCAGCAGCTTGGGTCTAGCGGGGGGTCTCCCCTACGAGCAGTACTTC,CASSLGLAGGLPYEQYF
.,.,TRBJ1-4,TRBV7-2,TGTGCCAGCAGCTTAGGGGCAACTAATGAAAAACTGTTTTTT,CASSLGATNEKLFF
.,.,TRBJ1-4,TRBV29-1,TGCAGCGTTGGTCGCAGGGGATTTGAAAAACTGTTTTTT,CSVGRRGFEKLFF
.,TRBD1,TRBJ1-1,TRBV5-4,TGTGCCAGCAGCTTGGGGACAGGGGGCATCGTGAACACTGAAGCTTTCTTT,CASSLGTGGIVNTEAFF
.,TRBD1,TRBJ1-4,TRBV29-1,TGCAGCGCCTGGACAGGGGGAGGAAAACTGTTTTTT,CSAWTGGGKLFF
.,TRBD2,TRBJ2-1,TRBV4-2,TGTGCCAGCAGCCAGCTAGCGGGAGGATCCGACAATGAGCAGTTCTTC,CASSQLAGGSDNEQFF
.,.,TRBJ1-1,TRBV19,TGTGCCAGTAGTTGGGGGCGGAGCACTGAAGCTTTCTTT,CASSWGRSTEAFF
few,.,TRBJ1-6,TRBV6-2/TRBV6-3,TGTGCCAGCAGTCGTCCGAAGGAGTCCTATAATTCACCCCTCCACTTT,CASSRPKESYNSPLHF
.,TRBD1,TRBJ1-1,TRBV24-1,TGTGCCACCAGTGATTCCAGACAGGGACAAGCTTTCTTT,CATSDSRQGQAFF
.,.,TRBJ1-1,TRBV3-1/TRBV3-2,TGTGCCAGCAGCCTCATCGGCAGGGCGAACACTGAAGCTTTCTTT,CASSLIGRANTEAFF
.,TRBD1,TRBJ1-1,TRBV6-2/TRBV6-3,TGTGCCAGCAGCCTGGGGGACAGGAGAATTCTTGAAGCTTTCTTT,CASSLGDRRILEAFF
.,.,TRBJ1-1,TRBV7-3,TGTGCCAGCAGCTTATATGGACAGACGAACACTGAAGCTTTCTTT,CASSLYGQTNTEAFF